This TCR beta chain came from a study of OX40 agonist ivuxolimab in advanced cancers. Some clones are missing from TCRdb's copy, which holds only in-frame ones; the method was immunoSEQ multiplex PCR. The table has some 45,000 clones, 86% seen once. For this clone: Its specificity is not known.

Findings of the study overall: The average count of expanded clones was higher among CD8+ T cells than among CD4+. Antigen specificity remained undetermined for the expanded peripheral T cells.

CDR1 and CDR2 from the germline V gene are SGHVS and FQNEAQ. V lost 5 bases and J 2 bases, leaving 22 bases between the germline ends. The CDR3 totals 17 residues. The clonotype originates from an adult with an advanced solid tumor such as melanoma, head and neck, liver or kidney cancer. This chain joins TRBV7-8 and TRBJ2-7, with a possible D match to TRBD1 (6 bases). The input for sequencing was CD4+ or CD8+ T cells sorted from blood, taken in a trial of the OX40 agonist ivuxolimab. CDR3 bases: TGTGCCAGCAGCCACAAGGCAGGGGCCGATCCCCCCTACGAGCAGTACTTC. Its translation is CASSHKAGADPPYEQYF.